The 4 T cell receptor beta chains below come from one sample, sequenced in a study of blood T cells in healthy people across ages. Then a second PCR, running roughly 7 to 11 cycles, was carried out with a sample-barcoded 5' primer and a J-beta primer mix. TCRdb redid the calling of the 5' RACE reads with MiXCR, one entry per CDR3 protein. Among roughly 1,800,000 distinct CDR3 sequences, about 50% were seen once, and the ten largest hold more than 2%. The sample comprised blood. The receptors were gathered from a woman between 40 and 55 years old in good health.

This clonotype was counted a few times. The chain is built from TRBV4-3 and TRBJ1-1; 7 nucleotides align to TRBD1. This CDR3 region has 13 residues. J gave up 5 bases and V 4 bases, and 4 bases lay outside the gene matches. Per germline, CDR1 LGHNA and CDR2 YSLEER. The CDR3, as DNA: TGCGCCAGCAGCCCGGGGGGACAGACTGAAGCTTTCTTT. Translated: CASSPGGQTEAFF.

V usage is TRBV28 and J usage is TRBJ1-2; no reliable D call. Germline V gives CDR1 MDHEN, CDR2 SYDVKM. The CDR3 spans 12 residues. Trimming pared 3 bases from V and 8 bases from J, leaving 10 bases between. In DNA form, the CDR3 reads TGTGCCAGCAGTTTTGGGCTTAGAGGCTACACCTTC. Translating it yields CASSFGLRGYTF.

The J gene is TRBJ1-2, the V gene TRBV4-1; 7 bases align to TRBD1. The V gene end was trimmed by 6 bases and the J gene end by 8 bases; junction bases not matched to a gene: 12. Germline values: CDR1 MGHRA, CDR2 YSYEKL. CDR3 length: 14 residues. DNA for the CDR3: TGCGCCAGCAGGGGGGACAGCAGGTCGAGAGGCTACACCTTC. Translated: CASRGDSRSRGYTF.

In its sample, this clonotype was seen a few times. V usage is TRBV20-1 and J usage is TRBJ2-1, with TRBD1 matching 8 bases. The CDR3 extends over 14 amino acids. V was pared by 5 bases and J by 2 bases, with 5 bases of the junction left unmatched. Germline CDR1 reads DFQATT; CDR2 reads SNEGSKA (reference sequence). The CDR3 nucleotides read TGCAGTGCTTCCGACAGGGGAACCTACAATGAGCAGTTCTTC. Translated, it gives CSASDRGTYNEQFF.